One sample yielded the 9 T cell receptor beta chains listed below, sequenced in a study of CXCR3-negative and CXCR3-positive naive CD8 T cells. The libraries of TRB cDNA were prepared using 5' RACE with UMI labels. Using the 5' RACE reads, TCRdb records one entry per CDR3 protein without DNA. This table holds around 56,000 distinct CDR3 sequences. The sample comprised naive CXCR3- CD8+ T cells from blood. Subset defined: CD45RO-CCR7+CD27+CD95- naive CD8+ T cells lacking CXCR3 (TNR3-). These receptors were collected from a human donor in good health. Some clones in this sample may be carry-over from other donors' samples.

The CDR3 sequence: CSARRGTEAFF. The chain recombines TRBV29-1 with TRBJ1-1. Germline values: CDR1 SQVTM, CDR2 ANQGSEA. The CDR3 has 11 residues. Combining the CDR3 with reference TRBV29-1 and TRBJ1-1 gives the whole variable domain SAVISQKPSRDICQRGTSLTIQCQVDSQVTMMFWYRQQPGQSLTLIATANQGSEATYESGFVIDKFPISRPNLTFSTLTVSNMSPEDSSIYLCSARRGTEAFFGQGTRLTVV.

The rearrangement joins TRBV15 to TRBJ2-1; lacking DNA, the TRBD1 call made by TCRdb goes unchecked. The CDR3 is 15 residues long. CDR1 and CDR2 (germline): LNHNV, YYDKDF (reference sequence). CDR3 protein: CATSRGAGAGNEQFF.

The chain links TRBV11-2 to TRBJ2-3; TCRdb proposes TRBD1, but this gene call is untestable without DNA. The germline V gene has CDR1 SGHAT and CDR2 FQNNGV. The CDR3 contains 16 residues. CDR3 in amino acids: CASSSGFRGRTDTQYF.

The CDR3 loop is CASSLLGAPTGELFF. This rearrangement joins TRBV28 to TRBJ2-2; checking the TCRdb D call of TRBD1 is not possible without DNA. The CDR3 has 15 amino acids. Per the germline V gene, CDR1 is MDHEN and CDR2 is SYDVKM.

This chain uses TRBV10-3 with TRBJ2-7; the D call of TRBD2 rests on TCRdb alone, since no DNA is present to check it. Germline V gives CDR1 ENHRY, CDR2 SYGVKD. The CDR3 covers 12 residues. The CDR3 sequence: CAISHGEDEQYF.

J is TRBJ2-3 and V is TRBV4-3; checking the TCRdb D call of TRBD1 is not possible without DNA. The CDR3 runs 15 residues. Germline values: CDR1 LGHNA, CDR2 YSLEER. The CDR3 region is CASSQASGHTDTQYF.

The chain uses TRBV23-1 and TRBJ2-5. TRBV23-1 is designated an ORF whose function remains uncertain. This CDR3 is 15 amino acids long. The CDR3: CASSPRTRVWETQYF.

The rearrangement uses TRBV12-3 or TRBV12-4 and TRBJ2-7; the TRBD2 assignment by TCRdb is unverifiable without DNA. The CDR3 has 13 amino acids. CDR3 sequence: CASSPGTNYEQYF.

The CDR3 sequence is CASRDIGNTIYF. The rearrangement links TRBV7-2 to TRBJ1-3. This CDR3 is 12 amino acids long. Germline V gene data show CDR1 as SGHTA and CDR2 as FQGNSA.